A single sample gave rise to the 15 T cell receptor beta chains below, sequenced in a study of beta chain features in type 1 diabetes. The study reverse transcribed the entire isolated RNA, so it sequenced expressed TCRB transcripts. Clones were read by immunoSEQ multiplex PCR, and TCRdb kept only the in-frame ones, dropping some. Altogether under 400,000 clones are present, around an eighth being singletons, with the ten largest covering 0.017%. Sequencing was performed on naive CD4+ T cells from blood. These receptors were collected from a young man in good health.

This clone has just a few counts. The rearrangement joins TRBV30 to TRBJ1-1; D remains unclear. Germline CDR1 reads GTSNPN; CDR2 reads SVGIG (reference sequence). V was cut by 0 bases and J by 0 bases, with 8 bases left in between. The CDR3 is made up of 14 amino acids. The DNA for the CDR3 is TGTGCCTGGAGTGTACCGGGAATGAACACTGAAGCTTTCTTT. Translation: CAWSVPGMNTEAFF.

The chain recombines TRBV2 with TRBJ2-3, with TRBD2 as a possible D gene (5 bases). The ends were cut back, 4 bases at V and 2 bases at J, with 13 bases in the middle. Germline V gene lookup returns CDR1 SNHLY and CDR2 FYNNEI. The CDR3 contains 15 residues. CDR3 sequence (DNA): TGTGCCAGCAGTGGACGGGGTAAGAACACAGATACGCAGTATTTT. Translated: CASSGRGKNTDTQYF.

The V and J genes are TRBV7-2 and TRBJ2-3; TRBD2 aligns across 12 bases. V was clipped by 1 base and J by 5 bases; unmatched bases: 7. The CDR3 loop spans 17 amino acids. The germline V gene encodes CDR1 SGHTA and CDR2 FQGNSA. The CDR3 reads CASSLDGLAGTQDTQYF. The CDR3 DNA reads TGTGCCAGCAGCTTAGACGGACTAGCGGGGACCCAAGATACGCAGTATTTT. Full variable domain (rest looked up from reference TRBV7-2 and TRBJ2-3): GAGVSQSPSNKVTEKGKDVELRCDPISGHTALYWYRQSLGQGLEFLIYFQGNSAPDKSGLPSDRFSAERTGGSVSTLTIQRTQQEDSAVYLCASSLDGLAGTQDTQYFGPGTRLTVL.

The chain carries TRBV6-5 and TRBJ2-5; TRBD2 might be the D (5 bases). CDR1 and CDR2 from the germline V gene are MNHEY and SVGAGI. V was pared by 3 bases and J by 0 bases, with 11 bases between. The CDR3 covers 15 residues. The CDR3 loop is CASSYLGRDQETQYF. The CDR3, as DNA: TGTGCCAGCAGTTATCTCGGGCGGGACCAAGAGACCCAGTACTTC.

This clone showed up just a few times. J is TRBJ2-1 and V is TRBV19; 12 bases fit TRBD2. This CDR3 has 17 amino acids. The germline V gene encodes CDR1 LNHDA and CDR2 SQIVND (reference sequence). The ends lost 5 bases at V and 4 bases at J; junction bases unmatched: 9. CDR3: CASSGYSGTSGYNEQFF. In DNA, the CDR3 is TGTGCCAGTAGTGGATACTCCGGGACTAGCGGGTACAATGAGCAGTTCTTC. Variable domain in full (rest from reference TRBV19 and TRBJ2-1): DGGITQSPKYLFRKEGQNVTLSCEQNLNHDAMYWYRQDPGQGLRLIYYSQIVNDFQKGDIAEGYSVSREKKESFPLTVTSAQKNPTAFYLCASSGYSGTSGYNEQFFGPGTRLTVL.

Notes on this clone: Other DNA sequences in the same sample also yield this CDR3. The chain carries TRBV7-2 and TRBJ1-1, with a weak D call TRBD1 (5 bases). V was cut by 0 bases and J by 4 bases, with 9 bases left in between. The CDR3 runs to 14 residues. Germline V CDR1 and CDR2: SGHTA, FQGNSA. The CDR3 DNA follows: TGTGCCAGCAGCTTAGCGCGGGGGGGCACTGAAGCTTTCTTT. Translated, it gives CASSLARGGTEAFF.

The chain carries TRBV2 and TRBJ1-2, with D possibly matching TRBD1 (5 bases). The CDR3 has 18 residues. Trimming removed 3 bases from V and 2 bases from J, with 22 bases in between. The germline gives CDR1 SNHLY, CDR2 FYNNEI. The CDR3 nucleotides read TGTGCCAGCAGTGACCCTACCGGCGCAGGGAGGACGAACTATGGCTACACCTTC. This codes for CASSDPTGAGRTNYGYTF. The whole variable domain, remainder taken from reference TRBV2 and TRBJ1-2, is EPEVTQTPSHQVTQMGQEVILRCVPISNHLYFYWYRQILGQKVEFLVSFYNNEISEKSEIFDDQFSVERPDGSNFTLKIRSTKLEDSAMYFCASSDPTGAGRTNYGYTFGSGTRLTVV.

This clone was seen only a few times. The V and J genes are TRBV5-4 and TRBJ2-1; D not resolved. V was pared by 1 base and J by 3 bases, with 11 bases between. CDR1 is SGHNT, CDR2 YYREEE, per germline (reference sequence). The CDR3 is 15 residues long. The CDR3 is CASSLSNSNYNEQFF. The CDR3 DNA follows: TGTGCCAGCAGCTTGTCGAATAGTAACTACAATGAGCAGTTCTTC.

CDR3 nucleotides: TGTGCCAGCAGCAAGGACAGCGCCTTCTTCTATGGCTACACCTTC. Its protein is CASSKDSAFFYGYTF. This chain links TRBV5-8 with TRBJ1-2, with a tentative D call TRBD1 (6 bases). Germline lookup yields CDR1 SGHTS and CDR2 YDEGEE. This CDR3 spans 15 amino acids. Trimming cost V 4 bases and J 4 bases, with 17 bases left between them.

The gene calls are TRBV28 and TRBJ2-1, with no clear D. Germline values: CDR1 MDHEN, CDR2 SYDVKM. Trimming cost V 9 bases and J 7 bases, with 10 bases left between them. CDR3 length: 11 residues. The CDR3 DNA sequence: TGTGCCAGTGTAAACACGAATGAGCAGTTCTTC. Translating it yields CASVNTNEQFF.

This chain links TRBV11-1 with TRBJ2-5; tentative D call: TRBD1 (6 bases). The CDR3 is 14 residues long. V lost 1 base and J lost 2, with 8 bases in between. Germline CDR1 SGHAT, CDR2 FQDESV (reference sequence). In nucleotides, the CDR3 is TGTGCCAGCAGCTTAGGGACAGTTCAAGAGACCCAGTACTTC. Encoded protein: CASSLGTVQETQYF. Full variable domain (outside the CDR3, taken from reference TRBV11-1 and TRBJ2-5): EAEVAQSPRYKITEKSQAVAFWCDPISGHATLYWYRQILGQGPELLVQFQDESVVDDSQLPKDRFSAERLKGVDSTLKIQPAELGDSAMYLCASSLGTVQETQYFGPGTRLLVL.

The chain links TRBV29-1 to TRBJ1-3; D ambiguous. The CDR3 loop spans 14 amino acids. Germline CDR1 and CDR2: SQVTM and ANQGSEA. V lost 6 bases and J 0 bases, leaving 12 bases between the germline ends. The CDR3 nucleotides read TGCAGCGTCGCCGAGAAAAACTCTGGAAACACCATATATTTT. The encoded protein is CSVAEKNSGNTIYF.

This clone appeared a few times. V and J are TRBV10-3 and TRBJ2-3; a possible D gene is TRBD2 (5 bases). The CDR3 is 17 amino acids. Germline V gene lookup returns CDR1 ENHRY and CDR2 SYGVKD. Trimming took 0 bases from V and 0 from J, leaving 13 bases between them. The CDR3 protein is CAISESRRALSTDTQYF. As DNA, the CDR3 is TGTGCCATCAGTGAGTCCCGGCGGGCCCTAAGCACAGATACGCAGTATTTT.

This clone was counted a few times. J is TRBJ2-2 and V is TRBV19; D call uncertain. The length of the CDR3 is 16 residues. Between the trimmed V and J ends, which lost 8 bases and 6 bases, there was a span of 22 bases. In germline, CDR1 is LNHDA, CDR2 SQIVND (reference sequence). CDR3 coding DNA: TGTGCCAGTTCGCGGCGAAGAGGAATCTCTTCCGGGGAGCTGTTTTTT. Its protein product is CASSRRRGISSGELFF. Full variable domain (outside the CDR3, taken from reference TRBV19 and TRBJ2-2): DGGITQSPKYLFRKEGQNVTLSCEQNLNHDAMYWYRQDPGQGLRLIYYSQIVNDFQKGDIAEGYSVSREKKESFPLTVTSAQKNPTAFYLCASSRRRGISSGELFFGEGSRLTVL.

This clone showed up just a few times. The J gene is TRBJ2-4, the V gene TRBV7-2; D is ambiguous. Per germline, CDR1 SGHTA and CDR2 FQGNSA. The CDR3 is made up of 16 amino acids. V shed 5 bases and J shed 9 bases, with 23 bases lying between them. The CDR3: CASSPPFSRRFSIQYF. The CDR3 DNA reads as TGTGCCAGCAGCCCCCCATTTTCCCGGCGGTTTAGCATTCAGTACTTC.